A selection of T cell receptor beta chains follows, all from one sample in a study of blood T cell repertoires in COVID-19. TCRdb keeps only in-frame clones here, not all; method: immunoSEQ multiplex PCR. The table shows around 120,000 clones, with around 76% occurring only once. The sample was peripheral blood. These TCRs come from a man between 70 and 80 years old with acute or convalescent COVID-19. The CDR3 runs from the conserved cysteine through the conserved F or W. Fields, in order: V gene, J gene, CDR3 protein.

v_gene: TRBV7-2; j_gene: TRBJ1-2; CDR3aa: CASSLAGAGNYGYTF
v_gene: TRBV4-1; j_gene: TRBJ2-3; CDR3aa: CASSLSAVGDTQYF
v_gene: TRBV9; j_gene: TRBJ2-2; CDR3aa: CASSVGQRGLSTGELFF
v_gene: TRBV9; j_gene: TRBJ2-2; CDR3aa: CASSVGGGNTGELFF
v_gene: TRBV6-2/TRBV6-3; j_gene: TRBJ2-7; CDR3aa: CASSQGFSYEQYF
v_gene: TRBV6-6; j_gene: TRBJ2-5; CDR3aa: CASTFLPGQGKETQYF
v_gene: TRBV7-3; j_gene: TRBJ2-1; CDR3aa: CASSFTGTSGFNEQFF
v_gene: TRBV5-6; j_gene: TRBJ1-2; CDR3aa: CASSLAGNRRGGYTF
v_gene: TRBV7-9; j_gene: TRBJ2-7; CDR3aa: CASSLIRGEQYF
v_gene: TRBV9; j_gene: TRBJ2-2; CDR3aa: CASSEGRGPNTGELFF
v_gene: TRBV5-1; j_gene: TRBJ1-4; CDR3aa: CASSWGTGIEEKLFF
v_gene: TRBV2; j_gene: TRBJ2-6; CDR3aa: CASSAGISGANVLTF
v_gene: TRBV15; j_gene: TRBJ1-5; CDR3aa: CATSRGQGNQPQHF
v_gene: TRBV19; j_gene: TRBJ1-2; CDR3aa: CASSIDWRKRPGGYTF
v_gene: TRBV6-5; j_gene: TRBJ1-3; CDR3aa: CASRKNGLGNTIYF
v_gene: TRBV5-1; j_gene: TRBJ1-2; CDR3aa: CASSFDGSRAYGYTF
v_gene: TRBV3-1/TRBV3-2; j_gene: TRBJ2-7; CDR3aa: CASSRQYEQYF
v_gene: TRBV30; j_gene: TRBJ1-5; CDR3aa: CAWSRTGNQPQHF
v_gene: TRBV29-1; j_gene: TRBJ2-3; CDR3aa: CSGLKAGVTDTQYF
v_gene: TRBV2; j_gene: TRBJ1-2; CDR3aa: CASSSTGGWGYTF
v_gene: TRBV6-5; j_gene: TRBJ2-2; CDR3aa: CASRTGGATGELFF
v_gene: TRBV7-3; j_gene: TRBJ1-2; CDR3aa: CASSLNRDYGYTF